Listed below are T cell receptor beta chains from one sample, sequenced in a study of CD8+CD57+ T cells in acquired aplastic anemia. From the reads, TCRdb called clonotypes with MiXCR, one entry per CDR3 protein. This table holds 150,000 to 200,000 distinct CDR3 sequences, under 75% found once. Sequencing was carried out using sorted CD4+, CD8+, or CD8+CD57+ T cells (not recorded which) from PBMCs. These receptors were taken from a human donor in good health. The CDR3 runs from the conserved cysteine through the conserved F or W. Fields, in order: D gene, clone size, J gene, V gene, CDR3 protein, CDR3 DNA. D genes are given only for firm matches. Clone size is shown for a subset of rows, as once, few, many or a class of expanded clone.

d_gene: TRBD1
abundance: once
j_gene: TRBJ1-1
v_gene: TRBV10-3
CDR3aa: CAIMERTGNTEAFF
CDR3nt: TGTGCCATCATGGAAAGGACAGGGAACACTGAAGCTTTCTTT

d_gene: .
abundance: .
j_gene: TRBJ2-1
v_gene: TRBV2
CDR3aa: CAGGYDENNEQFF
CDR3nt: TGCGCTGGGGGGTACGACGAGAACAATGAGCAGTTCTTC

d_gene: .
abundance: .
j_gene: TRBJ2-7
v_gene: TRBV6-1
CDR3aa: CASSEAVGYEQYF
CDR3nt: TGTGCCAGCAGTGAAGCTGTGGGCTACGAGCAGTACTTC

d_gene: TRBD1
abundance: .
j_gene: TRBJ1-1
v_gene: TRBV2
CDR3aa: CARDQTGGSGTEAFF
CDR3nt: TGTGCCAGAGATCAGACAGGGGGTAGCGGCACTGAAGCTTTCTTT

d_gene: TRBD2
abundance: .
j_gene: TRBJ2-7
v_gene: TRBV5-1
CDR3aa: CASSLEGSGLPYEQYF
CDR3nt: TGCGCCAGCAGCTTGGAGGGTAGCGGGCTCCCCTACGAGCAGTACTTC

d_gene: TRBD1
abundance: many
j_gene: TRBJ2-5
v_gene: TRBV11-3
CDR3aa: CASSLERGQERYQETQYF
CDR3nt: TGTGCCAGCAGCTTAGAACGGGGACAGGAGAGGTACCAAGAGACCCAGTACTTC

d_gene: .
abundance: many
j_gene: TRBJ1-2
v_gene: TRBV5-6
CDR3aa: CASSSPPQGTNYGYTF
CDR3nt: TGTGCCAGCAGCTCTCCCCCCCAGGGGACTAACTATGGCTACACCTTC

d_gene: .
abundance: .
j_gene: TRBJ2-5
v_gene: TRBV27
CDR3aa: CASSQQGPGTQYF
CDR3nt: TGTGCCAGCAGTCAACAGGGCCCCGGGACCCAGTACTTC

d_gene: .
abundance: .
j_gene: TRBJ2-5
v_gene: TRBV10-1
CDR3aa: CASSEVAGTEGETQYF
CDR3nt: TGCGCCAGCAGTGAAGTAGCGGGGACAGAAGGGGAGACCCAGTACTTC

d_gene: TRBD1
abundance: .
j_gene: TRBJ1-5
v_gene: TRBV4-2
CDR3aa: CASSKDRGDQPQHF
CDR3nt: TGTGCCAGCAGCAAGGACAGGGGAGATCAGCCCCAGCATTTT

d_gene: .
abundance: .
j_gene: TRBJ2-5
v_gene: TRBV20-1
CDR3aa: CSARDYRGALQETQYF
CDR3nt: TGCAGTGCTAGAGATTACCGGGGGGCCCTCCAAGAGACCCAGTACTTC

d_gene: .
abundance: .
j_gene: TRBJ2-6
v_gene: TRBV19
CDR3aa: CASSPTGANVLTF
CDR3nt: TGTGCCAGTAGTCCGACTGGGGCCAACGTCCTGACTTTC

d_gene: TRBD1
abundance: few
j_gene: TRBJ2-7
v_gene: TRBV15
CDR3aa: CATSWDRGMGEQYF
CDR3nt: TGTGCCACCAGTTGGGACAGGGGAATGGGGGAGCAGTACTTC

d_gene: TRBD1
abundance: few
j_gene: TRBJ1-6
v_gene: TRBV9
CDR3aa: CASSQTGGASPLHF
CDR3nt: TGTGCCAGCAGCCAAACAGGGGGTGCTTCACCCCTCCACTTT

d_gene: TRBD1
abundance: .
j_gene: TRBJ1-2
v_gene: TRBV19
CDR3aa: CASSQGRGGNYGYTF
CDR3nt: TGTGCCAGTAGCCAAGGCAGGGGGGGAAACTATGGCTACACCTTC

d_gene: .
abundance: .
j_gene: TRBJ1-2
v_gene: TRBV7-9
CDR3aa: CASSLGVPYGYTF
CDR3nt: TGTGCCAGCAGCTTGGGGGTGCCCTATGGCTACACCTTC

d_gene: .
abundance: few
j_gene: TRBJ1-1
v_gene: TRBV7-2
CDR3aa: CASSLGGGYTEAFF
CDR3nt: TGTGCCAGCAGCTTAGGGGGGGGCTACACTGAAGCTTTCTTT

d_gene: TRBD1
abundance: .
j_gene: TRBJ1-5
v_gene: TRBV2
CDR3aa: CASRLGQGANQPQHF
CDR3nt: TGTGCCAGCAGACTAGGACAGGGGGCAAATCAGCCCCAGCATTTT

d_gene: .
abundance: .
j_gene: TRBJ1-1
v_gene: TRBV15
CDR3aa: CATSPRKGFSTEAFF
CDR3nt: TGTGCCACCAGCCCCAGAAAGGGGTTCAGCACTGAAGCTTTCTTT

d_gene: .
abundance: .
j_gene: TRBJ1-6
v_gene: TRBV9
CDR3aa: CASSLDLVPSSPLHF
CDR3nt: TGTGCCAGCAGCTTAGACTTGGTACCGAGTTCACCCCTCCACTTT

d_gene: TRBD1
abundance: many
j_gene: TRBJ2-7
v_gene: TRBV20-1
CDR3aa: CSARDSVGQVSYEQYF
CDR3nt: TGCAGTGCTAGAGATTCTGTCGGACAGGTCAGCTACGAGCAGTACTTC

d_gene: TRBD1
abundance: .
j_gene: TRBJ2-5
v_gene: TRBV7-8
CDR3aa: CASSQTGGVEETQYF
CDR3nt: TGTGCCAGCAGCCAGACAGGGGGCGTCGAGGAGACCCAGTACTTC

d_gene: .
abundance: many
j_gene: TRBJ2-4
v_gene: TRBV12-3/TRBV12-4
CDR3aa: CASSPGEGAKNIQYF
CDR3nt: TGTGCCAGCAGTCCCGGGGAAGGAGCCAAAAACATTCAGTACTTC

d_gene: .
abundance: .
j_gene: TRBJ2-7
v_gene: TRBV19
CDR3aa: CASSMRSGAAYEQYF
CDR3nt: TGTGCCAGTAGTATGAGGTCAGGGGCCGCCTACGAGCAGTACTTC

d_gene: TRBD1
abundance: once
j_gene: TRBJ2-3
v_gene: TRBV29-1
CDR3aa: CSVDDRGSDTQYF
CDR3nt: TGCAGCGTTGACGACAGGGGGTCAGATACGCAGTATTTT

d_gene: TRBD1
abundance: once
j_gene: TRBJ1-4
v_gene: TRBV18
CDR3aa: CASSPPTGFGEKLFF
CDR3nt: TGTGCCAGCTCACCACCGACAGGGTTTGGTGAAAAACTGTTTTTT

d_gene: .
abundance: .
j_gene: TRBJ2-3
v_gene: TRBV24-1
CDR3aa: CATSDFLGDTDTQYF
CDR3nt: TGTGCCACCAGTGATTTCTTAGGGGACACAGATACGCAGTATTTT

d_gene: .
abundance: .
j_gene: TRBJ1-5
v_gene: TRBV27
CDR3aa: CASSLRVNQPQHF
CDR3nt: TGTGCCAGCAGTTTACGGGTGAATCAGCCCCAGCATTTT

d_gene: .
abundance: .
j_gene: TRBJ1-6
v_gene: TRBV12-3/TRBV12-4
CDR3aa: CASSLAEHSPLHF
CDR3nt: TGTGCCAGCAGTTTAGCGGAGCACTCACCCCTCCACTTT

d_gene: .
abundance: once
j_gene: TRBJ2-3
v_gene: TRBV5-4
CDR3aa: CASSLVSLGPSTDTQYF
CDR3nt: TGTGCCAGCAGCTTGGTGTCTCTAGGTCCTAGCACAGATACGCAGTATTTT

d_gene: .
abundance: .
j_gene: TRBJ1-1
v_gene: TRBV29-1
CDR3aa: CSVGGGVLIEAFF
CDR3nt: TGCAGCGTTGGGGGGGGAGTCTTAATTGAAGCTTTCTTT

d_gene: .
abundance: once
j_gene: TRBJ2-2
v_gene: TRBV29-1
CDR3aa: CSVVGGGTGELFF
CDR3nt: TGCAGCGTTGTGGGGGGTGGTACCGGGGAGCTGTTTTTT

d_gene: .
abundance: few
j_gene: TRBJ2-3
v_gene: TRBV15
CDR3aa: CATSRGGLRDTQYF
CDR3nt: TGTGCCACCAGCAGAGGAGGGCTACGGGATACGCAGTATTTT

d_gene: TRBD2
abundance: few
j_gene: TRBJ2-7
v_gene: TRBV28
CDR3aa: CASIEREGYEQYF
CDR3nt: TGTGCCAGCATAGAGCGGGAGGGCTACGAGCAGTACTTC

d_gene: .
abundance: .
j_gene: TRBJ2-3
v_gene: TRBV2
CDR3aa: CASSPDRSSYNEQYF
CDR3nt: TGTGCCAGCAGTCCCGACAGGAGCTCCTACAATGAGCAGTATTTT